This T cell receptor (beta chain) was recorded in a study of identical twins. Study conclusions and caveats: Its conclusions, products of cross-sectional statistical analysis, did not come from following the same donors.

This clonotype was detected many times. Its antigen is still unknown. Looked up from germline, CDR1 is SGHRS and CDR2 is YFSETQ. The V end lost 0 bases, the J end lost 2 bases, and 6 bases lay between the germline ends. The CDR3 runs to 13 residues. TCRdb processed the 5' RACE reads anew with MiXCR; each CDR3 protein has one entry. The table lists about 570,000 distinct CDR3 sequences, more than 9% of them singletons. These same records also appear under a second study, on yellow fever vaccine responses in identical twins.

Sequencing used PBMCs. This clonotype originated in a young woman in good health. The V and J genes are TRBV5-1 and TRBJ2-7; D might be TRBD1 (5 bases). The chain's CDR3 is CASSLEGTYEQYF. CDR3 DNA: TGCGCCAGCAGCTTGGAGGGGACCTACGAGCAGTACTTC.